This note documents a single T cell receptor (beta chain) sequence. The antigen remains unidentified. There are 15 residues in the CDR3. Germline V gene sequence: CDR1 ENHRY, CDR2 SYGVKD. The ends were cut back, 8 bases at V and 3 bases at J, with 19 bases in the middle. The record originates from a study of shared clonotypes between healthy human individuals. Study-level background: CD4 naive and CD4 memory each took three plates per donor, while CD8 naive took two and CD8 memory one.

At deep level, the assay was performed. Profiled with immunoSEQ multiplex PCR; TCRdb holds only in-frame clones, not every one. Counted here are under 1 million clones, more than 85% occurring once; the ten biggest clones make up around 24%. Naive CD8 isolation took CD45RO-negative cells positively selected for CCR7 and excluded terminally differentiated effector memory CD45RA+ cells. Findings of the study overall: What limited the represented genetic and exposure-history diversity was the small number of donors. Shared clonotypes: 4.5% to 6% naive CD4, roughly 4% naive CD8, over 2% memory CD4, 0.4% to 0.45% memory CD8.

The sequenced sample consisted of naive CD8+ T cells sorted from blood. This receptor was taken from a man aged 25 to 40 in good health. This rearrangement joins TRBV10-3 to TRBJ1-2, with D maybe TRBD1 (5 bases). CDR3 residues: CAIFRANYPHYGYTF. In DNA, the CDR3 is TGTGCCATCTTCAGGGCTAACTACCCTCACTATGGCTACACCTTC.